A single sample is the source of the 7 T cell receptor beta chains below, sequenced in a study of blood T cell repertoires in COVID-19. Repertoires were generated with immunoSEQ multiplex PCR, while TCRdb's copy carries only in-frame clones and drops some. The sample carries roughly 170,000 clones, approximately 90% recorded once. The sample was peripheral blood. Receptor source: a woman younger than 35 who had recovered from COVID-19.

J is TRBJ2-2 and V is TRBV4-1, with D uncertain. CDR1 is MGHRA, CDR2 YSYEKL, per germline. V was pared by 0 bases and J by 5 bases, with 10 bases between. The CDR3 is 15 amino acids. In nucleotides, the CDR3 is TGCGCCAGCAGCCAAGAGTCTCACTTTACCGGGGAGCTGTTTTTT. This translates into CASSQESHFTGELFF.

This sequence joins TRBV9 and TRBJ2-5; 15 positions match TRBD2. The CDR3 length is 16 residues. After removal of 4 bases from V and 2 bases from J, the junction contained 3 bases not matched to a gene. Germline V gene lookup returns CDR1 SGDLS and CDR2 YYNGEE. CDR3 coding DNA: TGTGCCAGCAGCCCTGGACTAGCGGGGGGGCAAGAGACCCAGTACTTC. Protein: CASSPGLAGGQETQYF.

The V and J genes are TRBV27 and TRBJ1-2; 7 positions agree with TRBD1. The length of the CDR3 is 16 residues. The J segment lost 7 bases and the V segment lost 6 bases, leaving 17 bases of the junction unmatched. Germline assignment: CDR1 MNHEY and CDR2 SMNVEV (reference sequence). The CDR3: CASRPQGGAGILGYTF. The DNA for the CDR3 is TGTGCCAGCAGACCGCAGGGGGGCGCGGGGATTCTTGGCTACACCTTC.

The DNA for the CDR3 is TGTGCCAGCAGCCAAGGGAGTGCTAACTATGGCTACACCTTC. The encoded protein is CASSQGSANYGYTF. This chain uses TRBV4-2 with TRBJ1-2; D gene uncertain. V lost 1 base and J lost 0, with 6 bases in between. The CDR3 covers 14 residues. CDR1 is LGHNA and CDR2 is YNFKEQ in the germline V gene.

V gene TRBV25-1 combines with J gene TRBJ1-4, with 11 bases lining up with TRBD1. V lost 6 bases and J lost 14; bases outside the gene matches: 5. This CDR3 spans 12 amino acids. Germline values: CDR1 MGHDK, CDR2 SYGVNS. CDR3 amino acids: CASSGTGGELFF. Here the CDR3 DNA reads TGTGCCAGCAGCGGGACAGGGGGTGAGCTGTTTTTT.

The chain combines TRBV12-3 or TRBV12-4 with TRBJ1-2; D is ambiguous. CDR3 length: 13 residues. Between the trimmed V and J ends, which lost 5 bases and 11 bases, there was a span of 18 bases. The CDR3 bases are TGTGCCAGCAGTCCCTGGGTGTTACCCGGGTACACCTTC. It translates to CASSPWVLPGYTF.

The rearrangement joins TRBV7-2 to TRBJ1-6; 11 bases line up with TRBD1. The germline CDR1 and CDR2 sequences are SGHTA and FQGNSA. The length of the CDR3 is 14 residues. V shed 4 bases, J shed 9 bases, and the junction held 2 bases outside the gene matches. CDR3 in DNA: TGTGCCAGCAGCTGGGGGACAGGGGGTTCACCCCTCCACTTT. It codes for CASSWGTGGSPLHF. Full variable domain (remainder filled in from reference TRBV7-2 and TRBJ1-6): GAGVSQSPSNKVTEKGKDVELRCDPISGHTALYWYRQSLGQGLEFLIYFQGNSAPDKSGLPSDRFSAERTGGSVSTLTIQRTQQEDSAVYLCASSWGTGGSPLHFGNGTRLTVT.